Each of the 4 T cell receptor beta chains below was sequenced from the same sample in a study of CD4 T cells in relation to SARS-CoV-2 and coronaviruses (dated by TCRdb to about 2021). CD4+ T cells from unexposed donors were collected before the COVID-19 pandemic (2011-2018). Libraries were built with the immunoSEQ multiplex PCR assay. Sourced from immuneACCESS, this table was stored by TCRdb with only in-frame sequences that have V and J called. A share of the clones is absent; for the studies checked, an unresolved V gene accounts for under half, and the remainder has no known explanation. In all, the sample holds approximately 70,000 clones, and 85% to 95% of those were seen once. Around 0.25% of the sample is held by the ten biggest clonotypes. What was sequenced was naive CD4+ T cells from PBMCs. The sample's cell subset or site, from its label and the paper: naive CD4+ T cells isolated by negative enrichment. The source of these receptors is a human donor in good health.

This chain joins TRBV7-8 and TRBJ2-1, with 7 bases aligning to TRBD2. The trim removed 2 bases at V and 1 base at J, leaving 5 bases unmatched. Germline CDR1 is SGHVS and CDR2 is FQNEAQ. There are 16 residues in the CDR3. Here the CDR3 DNA reads TGTGCCAGCAGCTTAAGGAGCGGGGTGTCCTACAATGAGCAGTTCTTC. Translating it yields CASSLRSGVSYNEQFF.

This chain joins TRBV24-1 and TRBJ2-1; TRBD1 is a possible D gene (6 bases). V lost 6 bases, J lost 7 bases, and 15 bases lay in between. Germline assignment: CDR1 KGHDR and CDR2 SFDVKD. The CDR3 is 14 amino acids. CDR3 coding DNA: TGTGCCACCAGTCCTTTGGGCAGGGGTAATGAGCAGTTCTTC. Translating gives CATSPLGRGNEQFF.

The V and J genes are TRBV3-1 (or the pseudogene TRBV3-2) and TRBJ2-1, with D unresolved. This CDR3 is built from 15 residues. CDR1 and CDR2 (germline): LGHDT, YNNKEL (reference sequence). V gave up 4 bases and J gave up 6 bases, with 16 bases separating them. CDR3 residues: CASSPVQGIGNEQFF. CDR3 sequence (DNA): TGTGCCAGCAGCCCCGTCCAAGGGATCGGCAATGAGCAGTTCTTC.

The chain is built from TRBV19 and TRBJ2-4; the D gene could be TRBD1 or TRBD2 (6 bases each). The CDR3 runs 14 residues. Germline CDR1 and CDR2: LNHDA and SQIVND (reference sequence). Trimming removed 6 bases from V and 9 bases from J, with 18 bases in between. CDR3 coding DNA: TGTGCCAGTAGCCTAGGGGGACTTGAGAGCATTCAGTACTTC. Protein: CASSLGGLESIQYF.